This T cell receptor beta chain was observed in a study of naive and memory T cell subsets. V lost 3 bases to trimming and J lost 8 bases, with 8 bases between them. The CDR3 extends over 12 amino acids. Overall study findings and caveats: Expression changes during T cell differentiation may affect RNA-based TCR counts. Especially in CD8 cells, naive repertoires contained a few larger clonotypes, possibly CD45RA-re-expressing memory cells. Between naive and memory subsets, TCR abundance power law exponents differed.

Two oligonucleotides, mixed equimolar, formed the beta constant-region primer covering TRBC1 and TRBC2. The ligated cDNA underwent four PCR rounds using SP2 and nested alpha and beta constant-region primers. The cDNA 3' end received a ligated single-stranded oligonucleotide carrying the SP2 primer and a 12-nucleotide UMI. TCRdb re-called the UMI-ligation and nested PCR reads through MiXCR, storing one row per CDR3 protein. The sample lists 120,000 to 150,000 distinct CDR3 sequences, approximately 20% occurring once. This clonotype was counted a few times. What it recognizes is unknown. Source material: naive CD8+ T cells from blood. The chain employs TRBV12-3 or TRBV12-4 and TRBJ2-1; D call uncertain. This receptor was identified in a human donor in good health. The CDR3 DNA reads TGTGCCAGCAGTTTTCTTGGCGATGAGCAGTTCTTC. Translation: CASSFLGDEQFF.